Each of the 14 T cell receptor beta chains below was sequenced from the same sample in a study of identifying expanded T cells in peripheral blood. Assay: immunoSEQ multiplex PCR; the TCRdb copy retains only in-frame clones and omits some. The data show about 100,000 clones, 88% seen once. Material: blood. These receptors came from a person aged 18-70 years in good health.

The chain links TRBV28 to TRBJ1-4; 8 bases agree with TRBD1. The CDR3 length is 13 residues. V dropped 10 bases and J dropped 2; count of bases not matched to a gene: 3. Germline-derived CDR1 and CDR2 are MDHEN and SYDVKM. The CDR3 here is CATRDRTNEKLFF. The CDR3 DNA reads TGTGCCACCAGGGACAGGACTAATGAAAAACTGTTTTTT.

CDR3 nucleotide sequence: TGTGCCAGCAGTTTACGAGGGGGACACACCGGGGAGCTGTTTTTT. As protein: CASSLRGGHTGELFF. This chain uses TRBV27 with TRBJ2-2, with a weak D call TRBD1 (6 bases). V shed 2 bases and J shed 3 bases, with 10 bases lying between them. The CDR3 loop spans 15 amino acids. Looked up from germline, CDR1 is MNHEY and CDR2 is SMNVEV (reference sequence).

The V and J genes are TRBV19 and TRBJ2-1; weak D call: TRBD1 (5 bases). V was shortened by 1 base and J by 0 bases, with 13 bases between the two germline ends. This CDR3 is built from 17 residues. Germline V gives CDR1 LNHDA, CDR2 SQIVND (reference sequence). The CDR3 loop reads CASSIVAGWGSYNEQFF. CDR3 bases: TGTGCCAGTAGTATAGTCGCAGGGTGGGGCTCCTACAATGAGCAGTTCTTC.

This chain connects TRBV28 to TRBJ2-5; 8 nucleotides align to TRBD1. The germline V gene encodes CDR1 MDHEN and CDR2 SYDVKM. After removal of 3 bases from V and 4 bases from J, the junction contained 10 bases not matched to a gene. This CDR3 has 16 residues. This CDR3 is CASSFYRGRVGETQYF. The CDR3 DNA reads TGTGCCAGCAGTTTTTACAGGGGGAGAGTGGGAGAGACCCAGTACTTC.

The chain recombines TRBV6-5 with TRBJ1-2; no clear D gene. V was cut by 6 bases and J by 2 bases, with 10 bases left in between. Germline V gene data show CDR1 as MNHEY and CDR2 as SVGAGI. The CDR3 consists of 13 residues. CDR3 DNA sequence: TGTGCCAGCAGCAAAGGAATCAACTATGGCTACACCTTC. This sequence encodes CASSKGINYGYTF.

The count of this clone is one. The V call is TRBV18, the J call TRBJ1-6; unclear D gene. The CDR3 is 17 amino acids. Per germline, CDR1 KGHSH and CDR2 LQKENI. Trimming left V 1 base short and J 0 bases short, with 10 bases between. The CDR3 spells CASSPLDQGSYNSPLHF. CDR3 nucleotides: TGTGCCAGCTCACCACTAGACCAAGGCTCCTATAATTCACCCCTCCACTTT. Full variable domain (missing parts from reference TRBV18 and TRBJ1-6): NAGVMQNPRHLVRRRGQEARLRCSPMKGHSHVYWYRQLPEEGLKFMVYLQKENIIDESGMPKERFSAEFPKEGPSILRIQQVVRGDSAAYFCASSPLDQGSYNSPLHFGNGTRLTVT.

This clone was detected only once. The chain uses TRBV18 and TRBJ1-3; no clear D gene. Germline-derived CDR1 and CDR2 are KGHSH and LQKENI. The CDR3 covers 16 residues. V was cut by 6 bases and J by 0 bases, with 15 bases left in between. CDR3 DNA sequence: TGTGCCAGCTCGCGAGAAGACGGCTACTCTGGAAACACCATATATTTT. It codes for CASSREDGYSGNTIYF.

CDR3 DNA sequence: TGTGCCAGCAGCGACGGCGCTCCGATAGCGGGGGGTTACGAGCAGTACTTC. This translates into CASSDGAPIAGGYEQYF. This chain uses TRBV11-1 with TRBJ2-7; 10 nucleotides line up with TRBD2. Germline-derived CDR1 and CDR2 are SGHAT and FQDESV (reference sequence). The CDR3 length is 17 residues. Trimming removed 5 bases from V and 4 bases from J; junction bases left unmatched: 14.

J is TRBJ2-7 and V is TRBV10-3; D ambiguous. The V and J ends lost 2 bases and 6 bases respectively, with 8 bases between them. CDR1 and CDR2 (germline): ENHRY, SYGVKD. The CDR3 has 12 residues. The CDR3 is CAISEAPGEQYF. In DNA form, the CDR3 reads TGTGCCATCAGTGAGGCCCCTGGCGAGCAGTACTTC.

The rearrangement uses TRBV6-4 and TRBJ2-1; TRBD2 matches 10 bases. The V segment lost 3 bases and the J segment 0 bases; nucleotides outside the gene matches: 8. This CDR3 region has 18 residues. CDR1 is MRHNA, CDR2 SNTAGT, per germline. This CDR3 is CASSESSGGLSSYNEQFF. CDR3 bases: TGTGCCAGCAGTGAGTCTAGCGGGGGATTAAGCTCCTACAATGAGCAGTTCTTC.

The chain uses TRBV30 and TRBJ2-7; 7 nucleotides match TRBD2. Germline CDR1 reads GTSNPN; CDR2 reads SVGIG (reference sequence). This CDR3 is 15 amino acids long. J lost 0 bases, V lost 4 bases, and 9 bases had no gene match. The CDR3 loop is CAWIRAGISSYEQYF. As DNA, the CDR3 is TGTGCCTGGATAAGAGCGGGAATTAGCTCCTACGAGCAGTACTTC.

The rearrangement joins TRBV4-3 to TRBJ2-3, with a weak D call TRBD1 (6 bases). The CDR3 has 19 residues. Per germline, CDR1 LGHNA and CDR2 YSLEER. V lost 0 bases and J lost 0, with 19 bases in between. In nucleotides, the CDR3 is TGCGCCAGCAGCCAAGATCTGGACAGAGTTTTCTCCAGCACAGATACGCAGTATTTT. This encodes CASSQDLDRVFSSTDTQYF.

Regarding this clone: Given a much more abundant clone one base away, this may be a read error. The V gene is TRBV6-4, the J gene TRBJ2-2; weak D call: TRBD2 (5 bases). Germline CDR1 reads MRHNA; CDR2 reads SNTAGT. This CDR3 spans 14 amino acids. CDR3 amino acids: CVSSDGTNTGELFF. CDR3 coding DNA: TGTGTCAGCAGTGACGGGACGAACACCGGGGAGCTGTTTTTT.

CDR3 region: CASSFQGLGGADTQYF. The CDR3 DNA sequence: TGTGCCAGCAGCTTTCAGGGACTAGGAGGAGCAGATACGCAGTATTTT. The chain recombines TRBV27 with TRBJ2-3, with TRBD2 identical over 8 bases. The CDR3 has 16 residues. Germline V gene sequence: CDR1 MNHEY, CDR2 SMNVEV (reference sequence). V lost 6 bases to trimming and J lost 4 bases; unmatched junction nucleotides: 12.